This section outlines one T cell receptor (beta chain) sequence together with its context. No antigen is known for it. The sample is drawn from a study of T cell responses to AZD1222 COVID-19 vaccine. Profiling relied on immunoSEQ multiplex PCR, and the TCRdb table lists in-frame clones only, not all of them. This table has 150,000 to 200,000 clones, about 91% appearing once. Study outcomes and limitations: Clonal diversity was possibly underestimated, and white British individuals and females predominated among donors. CD4 TCRs linked to vaccination spanned spike, dominating at 160-218 and 743-854.

The input for sequencing was peripheral blood, taken on day 0 of AZD1222 vaccination. The clonotype comes from an adult in good health.

The CDR3: CASSLGGNTIYF. The CDR3 coding sequence is TGTGCCAGCAGTTTGGGCGGAAACACCATATATTTT. V gene TRBV12-3 or TRBV12-4 combines with J gene TRBJ1-3; D unresolved. This CDR3 is built from 12 residues. The V end was cut by 3 bases, the J end by 4 bases, with 4 bases between.